A single sample is the source of the 5 T cell receptor beta chains below, sequenced in a study of blood T cells in healthy people across ages. A sample-barcoded 5' primer and a J-beta primer mix were used in a second PCR of about 7 to 12 cycles. TCRdb independently ran MiXCR on the 5' RACE reads; one entry per CDR3 protein. The data contain some 1.5 million distinct CDR3 sequences, 28% of them seen just once; the ten biggest clones take up 7% to 9%. Sequenced input: blood. These receptors all stem from a woman aged 25-40 years in good health.

This clonotype was seen repeatedly, ten times or more. V gene TRBV12-3 or TRBV12-4 combines with J gene TRBJ2-7, with D possibly TRBD1 on 6 matching bases. There are 14 residues in the CDR3. The germline V and J ends were trimmed by 6 bases and 5 bases, with 17 bases remaining between them. The CDR3 DNA follows: TGTGCCAGCAGCCCTGATAACAGGGCCCACGAGCAGTACTTC. It codes for CASSPDNRAHEQYF.

This clonotype turned up a few times. The chain joins TRBV20-1 to TRBJ2-3, with 10 bases identical to TRBD2. V shed 3 bases, J shed 4 bases, and the junction held 4 bases outside the gene matches. The germline CDR1 and CDR2 sequences are DFQATT and SNEGSKA (reference sequence). There are 14 residues in the CDR3. CDR3 sequence reads: CSARSGGASDTQYF. CDR3 DNA sequence: TGCAGTGCTAGGAGCGGGGGGGCCTCAGATACGCAGTATTTT.

This clonotype was detected a few times. The rearrangement links TRBV9 to TRBJ2-7; D is unclear. V shed 0 bases and J shed 2 bases, with 9 bases lying between them. CDR1 is SGDLS, CDR2 YYNGEE, per germline. This CDR3 spans 14 amino acids. The CDR3 is CASSVGVGTYEQYF. The CDR3 region has the DNA TGTGCCAGCAGCGTAGGCGTGGGAACCTACGAGCAGTACTTC.

This clonotype was seen many times. The chain couples TRBV29-1 to TRBJ1-4; 7 bases line up with TRBD1. The CDR3 is 13 residues long. The trim removed 6 bases at V and 3 bases at J, leaving 4 bases unmatched. In germline, CDR1 is SQVTM, CDR2 ANQGSEA. The CDR3: CSVPGQSNEKLFF. In DNA form, the CDR3 reads TGCAGCGTACCGGGACAGTCTAATGAAAAACTGTTTTTT.

The V and J genes are TRBV9 and TRBJ2-1; 7 bases are a match to TRBD1. The length of the CDR3 is 13 residues. J was trimmed by 5 bases and V by 8 bases; bases with no gene match: 7. Germline values: CDR1 SGDLS, CDR2 YYNGEE. The chain's CDR3 is CARGTENNNEQFF. The DNA for the CDR3 is TGTGCCAGGGGGACAGAAAACAACAATGAGCAGTTCTTC.